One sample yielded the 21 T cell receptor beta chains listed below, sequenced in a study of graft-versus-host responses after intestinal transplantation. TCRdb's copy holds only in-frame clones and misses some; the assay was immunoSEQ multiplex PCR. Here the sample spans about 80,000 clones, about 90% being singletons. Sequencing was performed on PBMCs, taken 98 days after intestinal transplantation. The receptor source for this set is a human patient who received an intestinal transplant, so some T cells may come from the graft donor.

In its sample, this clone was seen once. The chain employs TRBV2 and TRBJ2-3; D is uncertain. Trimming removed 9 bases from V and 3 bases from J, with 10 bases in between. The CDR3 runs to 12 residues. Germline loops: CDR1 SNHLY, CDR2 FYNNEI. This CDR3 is CARTDLTDTQYF. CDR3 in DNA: TGTGCCAGGACGGACCTTACAGATACGCAGTATTTT.

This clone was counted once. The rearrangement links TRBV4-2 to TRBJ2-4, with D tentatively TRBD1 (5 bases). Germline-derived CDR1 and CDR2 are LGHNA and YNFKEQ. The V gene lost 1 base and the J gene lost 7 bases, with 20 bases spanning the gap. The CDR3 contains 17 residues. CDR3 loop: CASSQVALGLSWNIQYF. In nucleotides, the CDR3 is TGTGCCAGCAGCCAAGTGGCCCTGGGGCTCTCGTGGAACATTCAGTACTTC.

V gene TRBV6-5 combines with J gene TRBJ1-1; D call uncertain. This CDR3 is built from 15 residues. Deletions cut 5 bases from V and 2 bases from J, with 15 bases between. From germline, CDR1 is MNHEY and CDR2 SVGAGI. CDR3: CASSALRAFNTEAFF. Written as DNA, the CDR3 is TGTGCCAGCAGTGCCCTTCGGGCGTTTAACACTGAAGCTTTCTTT.

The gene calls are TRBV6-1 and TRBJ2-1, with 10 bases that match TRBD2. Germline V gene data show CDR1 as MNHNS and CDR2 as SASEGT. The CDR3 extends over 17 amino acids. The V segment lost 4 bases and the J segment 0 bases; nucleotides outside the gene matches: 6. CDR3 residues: CASSGMGLARSYNEQFF. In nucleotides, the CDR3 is TGTGCCAGCAGTGGAATGGGACTAGCGCGCTCCTACAATGAGCAGTTCTTC.

CDR3 in DNA: TGTGCCAGCAGTTACTCATACAGTAACACTGAAGCTTTCTTT. Its translation: CASSYSYSNTEAFF. The V gene is TRBV6-5, the J gene TRBJ1-1, with unresolved D. The CDR3 spans 14 residues. Germline lookup yields CDR1 MNHEY and CDR2 SVGAGI. V was trimmed by 0 bases and J by 2 bases, leaving 7 bases between them.

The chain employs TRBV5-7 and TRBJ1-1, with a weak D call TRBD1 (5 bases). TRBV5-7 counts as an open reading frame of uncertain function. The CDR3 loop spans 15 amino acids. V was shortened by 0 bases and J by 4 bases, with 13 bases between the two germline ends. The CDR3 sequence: CASSLGEGQGTEAFF. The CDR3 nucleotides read TGTGCCAGCAGCTTGGGGGAGGGGCAAGGCACTGAAGCTTTCTTT.

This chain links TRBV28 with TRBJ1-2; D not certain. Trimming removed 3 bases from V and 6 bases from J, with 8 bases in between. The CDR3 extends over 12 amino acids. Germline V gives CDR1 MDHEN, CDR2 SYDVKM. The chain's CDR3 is CASSLSPDGYTF. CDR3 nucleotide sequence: TGTGCCAGCAGTTTGAGCCCAGATGGCTACACCTTC.

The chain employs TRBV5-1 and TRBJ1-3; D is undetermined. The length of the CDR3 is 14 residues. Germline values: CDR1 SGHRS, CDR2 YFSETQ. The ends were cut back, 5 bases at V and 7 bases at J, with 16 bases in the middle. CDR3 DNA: TGCGCCAGCAGTTCCCTAGGACGGGCCAACACCATATATTTT. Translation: CASSSLGRANTIYF.

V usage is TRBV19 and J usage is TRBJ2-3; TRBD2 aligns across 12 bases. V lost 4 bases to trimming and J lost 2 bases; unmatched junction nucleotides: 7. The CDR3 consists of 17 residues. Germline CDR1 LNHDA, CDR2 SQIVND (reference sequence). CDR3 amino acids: CASSTWTSGTPTDTQYF. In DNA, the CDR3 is TGTGCCAGTAGTACCTGGACTAGCGGGACGCCCACAGATACGCAGTATTTT.

The CDR3 sequence is CASSLDRAYEQYF. In DNA form, the CDR3 reads TGTGCCAGCAGCTTAGACAGGGCCTACGAGCAGTACTTC. This chain joins TRBV7-6 and TRBJ2-7; TRBD1 might be the D (6 bases). Germline CDR1 and CDR2: SGHVS and FNYEAQ. Deletions cut 1 base from V and 2 bases from J, with 6 bases between. The CDR3 consists of 13 residues.

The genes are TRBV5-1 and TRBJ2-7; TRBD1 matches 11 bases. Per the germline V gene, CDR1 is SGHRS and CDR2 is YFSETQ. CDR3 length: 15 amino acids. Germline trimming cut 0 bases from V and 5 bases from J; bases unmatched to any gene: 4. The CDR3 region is CASSLEGQGADEQYF. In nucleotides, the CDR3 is TGCGCCAGCAGCTTGGAAGGACAGGGGGCCGACGAGCAGTACTTC.

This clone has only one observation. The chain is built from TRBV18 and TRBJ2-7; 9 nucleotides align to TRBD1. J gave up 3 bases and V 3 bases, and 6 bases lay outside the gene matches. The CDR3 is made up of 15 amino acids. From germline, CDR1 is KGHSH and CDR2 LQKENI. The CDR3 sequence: CASSPEDRGGYEQYF. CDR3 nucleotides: TGTGCCAGCTCACCGGAGGACAGGGGAGGCTACGAGCAGTACTTC.

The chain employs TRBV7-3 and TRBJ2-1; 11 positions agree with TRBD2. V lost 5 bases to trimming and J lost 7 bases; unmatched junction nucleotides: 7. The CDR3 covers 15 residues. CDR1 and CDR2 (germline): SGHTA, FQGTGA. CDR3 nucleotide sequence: TGTGCCAGCAGCCCACTAGCGGGGGTGGAAAATGAGCAGTTCTTC. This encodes CASSPLAGVENEQFF.

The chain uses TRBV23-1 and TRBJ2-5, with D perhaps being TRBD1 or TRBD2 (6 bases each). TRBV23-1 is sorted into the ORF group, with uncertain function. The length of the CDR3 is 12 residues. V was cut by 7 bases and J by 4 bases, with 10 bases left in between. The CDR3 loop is CASKGGRETQYF. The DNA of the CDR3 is TGCGCCAGCAAAGGGGGGCGAGAGACCCAGTACTTC.

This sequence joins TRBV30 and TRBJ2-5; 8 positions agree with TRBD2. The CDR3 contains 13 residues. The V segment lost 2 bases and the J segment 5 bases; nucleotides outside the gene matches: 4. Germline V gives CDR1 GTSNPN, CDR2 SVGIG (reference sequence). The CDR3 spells CAWSTGGPETQYF. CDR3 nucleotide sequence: TGTGCCTGGAGTACGGGAGGGCCGGAGACCCAGTACTTC. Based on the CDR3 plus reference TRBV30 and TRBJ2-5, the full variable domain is SQTIHQWPATLVQPVGSPLSLECTVEGTSNPNLYWYRQAAGRGLQLLFYSVGIGQISSEVPQNLSASRPQDRQFILSSKKLLLSDSGFYLCAWSTGGPETQYFGPGTRLLVL.

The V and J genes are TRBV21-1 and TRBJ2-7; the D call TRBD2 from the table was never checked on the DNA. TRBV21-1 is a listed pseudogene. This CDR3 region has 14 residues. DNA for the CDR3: TGTGCCAGCTCCCCGGCCCAGCGGACCTACGAGCAGTACTTC. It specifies CASSPAQRTYEQYF.

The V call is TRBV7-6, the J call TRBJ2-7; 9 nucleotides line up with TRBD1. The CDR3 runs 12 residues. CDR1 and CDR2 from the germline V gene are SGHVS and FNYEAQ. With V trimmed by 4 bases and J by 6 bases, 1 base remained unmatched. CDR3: CASSSTGGEQYF. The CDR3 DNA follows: TGTGCCAGCAGCTCGACAGGGGGCGAGCAGTACTTC.

The CDR3 sequence: CASSLNQNTEAFF. The CDR3 DNA follows: TGCGCCAGCAGCTTGAATCAAAACACTGAAGCTTTCTTT. The chain couples TRBV5-1 to TRBJ1-1; no reliable D call. CDR3 length equals 13 residues. Germline CDR1 is SGHRS and CDR2 is YFSETQ. Trimming took off 1 base at V and 2 bases at J, with 6 bases between the two ends.

In DNA form, the CDR3 reads TGTGCCAGCAGCTTAGGGCAGACAGGCTCCTACGAGCAGTACTTC. The encoded protein is CASSLGQTGSYEQYF. The chain employs TRBV11-1 and TRBJ2-7, with D perhaps matching TRBD1 (6 bases). Germline CDR1 and CDR2: SGHAT and FQDESV (reference sequence). Trimming took 1 base from V and 0 from J, leaving 10 bases between them. The CDR3 covers 15 residues.

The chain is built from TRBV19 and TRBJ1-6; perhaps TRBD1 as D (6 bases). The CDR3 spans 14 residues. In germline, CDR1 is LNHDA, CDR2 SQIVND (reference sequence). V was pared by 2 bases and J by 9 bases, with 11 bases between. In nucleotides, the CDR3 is TGTGCCAGTAGTATAACAGGGAGCGGTTCACCCCTCCACTTT. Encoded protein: CASSITGSGSPLHF.

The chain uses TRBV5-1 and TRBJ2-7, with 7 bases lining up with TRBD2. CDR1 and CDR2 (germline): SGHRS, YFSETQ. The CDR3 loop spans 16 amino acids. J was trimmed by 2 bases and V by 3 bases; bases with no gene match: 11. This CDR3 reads CASSSPIAGGAYEQYF. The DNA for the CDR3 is TGCGCCAGCAGCTCCCCCATAGCGGGCGGGGCCTACGAGCAGTACTTC.